These 16 T cell receptor beta chains originate from one sample sequenced in a study of CD8 T cells in ankylosing spondylitis (dated by TCRdb to 2016 to 2017). Library method: 5' RACE. For sequencing, an Illumina HiSeq 2500 was employed. Using fastp at Q25 and MiXCR, TCRdb reprocessed the public reads and kept productive beta chains. When rows share a CDR3 protein, they turn into one entry using the most common DNA and genes. In all, the sample holds approximately 340,000 distinct CDR3 sequences, and under 15% of those were seen once. About 1% of the sample belongs to the ten largest clones. The specimen was blood, either unsorted or a sorted T cell fraction (not recorded which). These receptor sequences come from a male donor with ankylosing spondylitis or in good health (not recorded which).

The rearrangement joins TRBV12-3 or TRBV12-4 to TRBJ1-2; D unclear. The CDR3 contains 13 residues. V was pared by 10 bases and J by 3 bases, with 15 bases between. DNA for the CDR3: TGTGCCACTTCGACGGGGAACGACTATGGCTACACCTTC. It is translated as CATSTGNDYGYTF.

As to this clonotype: At one end, the junction sequence differs from germline, possibly due to a read error. The V call is TRBV12-5, the J call TRBJ2-1, with D uncertain. The CDR3 has 12 residues. The germline V gene has CDR1 LGHNT and CDR2 FRNRAP. The CDR3 DNA sequence: TGTGCTAGTGGGTTGGAATATGGTGAGCAGTTCTTC. Protein: CASGLEYGEQFF.

The chain couples TRBV7-2 to TRBJ2-1, with 9 bases that match TRBD2. Losses at the gene ends were 6 bases for V and 7 bases for J; bases not matched to a gene: 7. The CDR3 sequence is 14 residues long. The V gene's germline CDR1 is SGHTA and CDR2 FQGNSA. This CDR3 reads CASSPSGVTNEQFF. The CDR3 DNA sequence: TGTGCCAGCAGTCCTAGCGGGGTAACGAATGAGCAGTTCTTC.

V gene TRBV5-1 combines with J gene TRBJ2-2; TRBD2 agrees at 9 bases. The germline V gene has CDR1 SGHRS and CDR2 YFSETQ. This CDR3 contains 16 residues. Trimming took 4 bases from V and 0 from J; bases not matched to a gene: 4. Here the CDR3 DNA reads TGCGCCAGCAGCCAATTAGCGGGAGCGAACACCGGGGAGCTGTTTTTT. Translated: CASSQLAGANTGELFF. Full variable domain (missing parts from reference TRBV5-1 and TRBJ2-2): KAGVTQTPRYLIKTRGQQVTLSCSPISGHRSVSWYQQTPGQGLQFLFEYFSETQRNKGNFPGRFSGRQFSNSRSEMNVSTLELGDSALYLCASSQLAGANTGELFFGEGSRLTVL.

The chain couples TRBV5-1 to TRBJ1-2; D is uncertain. Deletions cut 0 bases from V and 3 bases from J, with 9 bases between. In germline, CDR1 is SGHRS, CDR2 YFSETQ. The CDR3 runs 14 residues. CDR3 residues: CASSLGQEDYGYTF. DNA of the CDR3: TGCGCCAGCAGCTTGGGCCAGGAGGACTATGGCTACACCTTC.

This clonotype was detected many times. V is TRBV18 and J is TRBJ2-1, with 7 bases aligning to TRBD2. After removal of 3 bases from V and 0 bases from J, the junction contained 2 bases not matched to a gene. Germline V lookup: CDR1 KGHSH, CDR2 LQKENI. This CDR3 spans 15 amino acids. The CDR3 loop reads CASSPGGSSYNEQFF. DNA of the CDR3: TGTGCCAGCTCACCGGGGGGGAGCTCCTACAATGAGCAGTTCTTC.

This clonotype has only a few counts. The V call is TRBV29-1, the J call TRBJ2-1; 8 bases match TRBD1. CDR1 and CDR2 from the germline V gene are SQVTM and ANQGSEA. Trimming at V came to 5 bases and at J to 7 bases, leaving 10 bases not matched to a gene. The CDR3 loop spans 14 amino acids. This CDR3 reads CSVSPGQAGNEQFF. The CDR3 nucleotides are TGCAGCGTTTCCCCGGGACAGGCGGGGAATGAGCAGTTCTTC.

This clonotype was detected only a few times. This sequence joins TRBV12-3 or TRBV12-4 and TRBJ2-3; 13 bases map to TRBD2. The trim removed 7 bases at V and 0 bases at J, leaving 13 bases unmatched. The length of the CDR3 is 19 residues. CDR3 nucleotide sequence: TGTGCCAGCACCACTCCGCGGGGACTAGCGGGGAGTAGCACAGATACGCAGTATTTT. This encodes CASTTPRGLAGSSTDTQYF.

This clonotype occurred a few times. V is TRBV10-3 and J is TRBJ2-6; tentatively, D is TRBD1 (5 bases). This CDR3 is built from 18 residues. Per germline, CDR1 ENHRY and CDR2 SYGVKD. Trimming removed 3 bases at V and 0 bases at J, with 15 bases between. The CDR3 region has the DNA TGTGCCATCAGTGACCACCGACAGCTGCCCTCTGGGGCCAACGTCCTGACTTTC. Protein: CAISDHRQLPSGANVLTF.

This chain uses TRBV6-5 with TRBJ1-1; tentative D call: TRBD1 (5 bases). The CDR3 is 16 amino acids. V gave up 0 bases and J gave up 1 base, with 12 bases separating them. CDR1 MNHEY and CDR2 SVGAGI come from the germline V gene. CDR3 DNA sequence: TGTGCCAGCAGTTACTCGATCCAGGGTGGGAACACTGAAGCTTTCTTT. This encodes CASSYSIQGGNTEAFF.

This clonotype was counted only a few times. The gene calls are TRBV5-1 and TRBJ1-1; 8 bases are shared with TRBD1. Germline CDR1 SGHRS, CDR2 YFSETQ. With 3 bases clipped from V and 5 bases from J, the junction kept 6 bases outside the gene matches. CDR3 length: 14 residues. This CDR3 is CASSSYRGGTEAFF. For the CDR3, the DNA is TGCGCCAGCAGCTCGTACAGGGGGGGGACTGAAGCTTTCTTT.

This clonotype has only a few counts. The rearrangement links TRBV6-1 to TRBJ2-5; maybe TRBD1 (5 bases). Germline-derived CDR1 and CDR2 are MNHNS and SASEGT. V shed 6 bases and J shed 3 bases, with 11 bases lying between them. CDR3 length: 13 residues. CDR3 in amino acids: CASRMQGKETQYF. The CDR3, as DNA: TGTGCCAGCAGGATGCAGGGCAAAGAGACCCAGTACTTC.

A few counts support this clonotype. The CDR3 protein is CASKGTSEAYEQYF. CDR3 sequence (DNA): TGTGCCTCCAAGGGGACTAGCGAAGCCTACGAGCAGTACTTC. The V call is TRBV3-1, the J call TRBJ2-7; 10 positions match TRBD2. After removal of 11 bases from V and 2 bases from J, the junction contained 9 bases not matched to a gene. The CDR3 sequence is 14 residues long. The germline gives CDR1 LGHDT, CDR2 YNNKEL (reference sequence).

This clonotype was detected a few times. The V and J genes are TRBV18 and TRBJ2-3, with D perhaps TRBD2 (6 bases). This CDR3 region has 17 residues. The germline V gene has CDR1 KGHSH and CDR2 LQKENI. Trimming stripped 4 bases from V and 3 bases from J, with 20 bases between. CDR3 sequence: CASSLISGTDATDTQYF. DNA of the CDR3: TGTGCCAGCTCACTTATCTCCGGGACTGACGCAACAGATACGCAGTATTTT.

The rearrangement uses TRBV4-1 and TRBJ2-4; the match to TRBD1 covers 9 bases. This CDR3 contains 16 residues. Germline trimming cut 4 bases from V and 1 base from J; bases unmatched to any gene: 5. Germline assignment: CDR1 MGHRA and CDR2 YSYEKL. The CDR3 DNA sequence: TGCGCCAGCAGCCGCTTAGGACAGGGGGCCAAAAACATTCAGTACTTC. Translation gives CASSRLGQGAKNIQYF.

The sample holds a few counts of this clonotype. The chain recombines TRBV7-2 with TRBJ2-3; D not certain. Germline CDR1 is SGHTA and CDR2 is FQGNSA. With 4 bases removed from V and 2 bases from J, the gap between germline ends came to 4 bases. This CDR3 comprises 12 residues. This chain's CDR3 is CASSSPTDTQYF. For the CDR3, the DNA is TGTGCCAGCAGCTCCCCCACAGATACGCAGTATTTT. The full variable domain, rest sourced from reference TRBV7-2 and TRBJ2-3, is GAGVSQSPSNKVTEKGKDVELRCDPISGHTALYWYRQSLGQGLEFLIYFQGNSAPDKSGLPSDRFSAERTGGSVSTLTIQRTQQEDSAVYLCASSSPTDTQYFGPGTRLTVL.